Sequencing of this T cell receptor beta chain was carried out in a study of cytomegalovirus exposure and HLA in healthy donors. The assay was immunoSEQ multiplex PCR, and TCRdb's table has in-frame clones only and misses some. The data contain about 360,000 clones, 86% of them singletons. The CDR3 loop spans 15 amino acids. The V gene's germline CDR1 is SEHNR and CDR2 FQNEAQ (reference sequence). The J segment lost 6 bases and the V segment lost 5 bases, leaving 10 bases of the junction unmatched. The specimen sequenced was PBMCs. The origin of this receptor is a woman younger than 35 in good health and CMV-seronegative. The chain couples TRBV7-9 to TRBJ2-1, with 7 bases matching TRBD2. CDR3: CASSPRSGRINEQFF. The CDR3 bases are TGTGCCAGCAGCCCACGATCCGGGAGGATCAATGAGCAGTTCTTC.